The 2 T cell receptor beta chains below were found in one sample sequenced in a study of T cell repertoires in cytomegalovirus infection. Each CDR3 protein gets one entry after TCRdb re-called the reads with MiXCR. The sample contains around 190,000 distinct CDR3 sequences, roughly an eighth of which appear only once. Sequencing input: PBMCs. These receptors came from a human donor in good health (CMV status not recorded). Some clones in this sample may be carry-over from other donors' samples.

This clonotype was counted many times. Written as DNA, the CDR3 is TGTGCCAGCAGCTTAACGGGACAGGGCCTGCCCCAGCATTTT. It codes for CASSLTGQGLPQHF. This chain uses TRBV7-2 with TRBJ1-5; 9 bases fit TRBD1. The CDR3 has 14 residues. Germline CDR1 SGHTA, CDR2 FQGNSA. V lost 2 bases, J lost 9 bases, and 5 bases stayed unmatched.

This clonotype has at least ten counts. The chain is built from TRBV7-8 and TRBJ2-7; D may be TRBD1 or TRBD2 (5 bases each). V was shortened by 6 bases and J by 1 base, with 13 bases between the two germline ends. The CDR3 covers 14 residues. Germline assignment: CDR1 SGHVS and CDR2 FQNEAQ. The CDR3 coding sequence is TGTGCCAGCAGGCTCGGGACGGCGTCCTACGAGCAGTACTTC. Its protein product is CASRLGTASYEQYF.